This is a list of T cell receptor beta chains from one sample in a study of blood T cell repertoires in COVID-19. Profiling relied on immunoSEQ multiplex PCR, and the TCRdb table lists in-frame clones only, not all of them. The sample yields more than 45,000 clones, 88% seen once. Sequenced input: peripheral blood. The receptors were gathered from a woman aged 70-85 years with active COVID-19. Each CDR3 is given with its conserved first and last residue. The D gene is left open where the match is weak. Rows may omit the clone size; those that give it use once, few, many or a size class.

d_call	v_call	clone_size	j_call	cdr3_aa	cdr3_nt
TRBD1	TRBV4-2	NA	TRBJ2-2	CASSQEMFGTANTGELFF	TGTGCCAGCAGCCAAGAAATGTTCGGGACAGCGAACACCGGGGAGCTGTTTTTT
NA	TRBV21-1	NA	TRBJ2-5	CASSMQGRRETQYF	TGTGCCAGCAGCATGCAGGGTCGGCGGGAGACCCAGTACTTC
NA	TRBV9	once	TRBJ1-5	CASSVPSRGNQPQHF	TGTGCCAGCAGCGTTCCCAGTCGGGGCAATCAGCCCCAGCATTTT
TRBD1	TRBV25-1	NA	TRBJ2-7	CASSALRTGSEQYF	TGTGCCAGCAGTGCGCTACGGACAGGGTCAGAGCAGTACTTC
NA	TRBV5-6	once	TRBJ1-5	CASSLRSQPQHF	TGTGCCAGCAGCCTCCGGAGTCAGCCCCAGCATTTT
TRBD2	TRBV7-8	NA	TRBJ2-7	CASSVGDYRAYEQYF	TGTGCCAGCAGCGTTGGGGACTATAGAGCCTACGAGCAGTACTTC
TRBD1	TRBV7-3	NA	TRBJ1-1	CASSPEGQGFTEAFF	TGTGCCAGCAGCCCCGAGGGACAGGGGTTCACTGAAGCTTTCTTT
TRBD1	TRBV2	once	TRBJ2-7	CASRLELTGVSYEQYF	TGTGCCAGCAGACTCGAACTGACAGGGGTCTCCTACGAGCAGTACTTC
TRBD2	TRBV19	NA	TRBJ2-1	CASSMSAGGPYNEQFF	TGTGCCAGTAGTATGTCCGCGGGAGGGCCCTACAATGAGCAGTTCTTC
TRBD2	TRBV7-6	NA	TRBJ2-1	CASSFGTSGRYEQFF	TGTGCCAGCAGCTTCGGGACTAGCGGGAGGTATGAGCAGTTCTTC
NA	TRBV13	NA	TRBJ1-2	CASSLKGANYGYTF	TGTGCCAGCAGCTTAAAAGGGGCTAACTATGGCTACACCTTC
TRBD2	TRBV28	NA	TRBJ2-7	CASTPGTSGIEQYF	TGTGCCAGCACCCCCGGGACTAGCGGGATCGAACAGTACTTC
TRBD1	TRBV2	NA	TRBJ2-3	CASSADRSTDTQYF	TGTGCCAGCAGCGCGGACAGGAGCACAGATACGCAGTATTTT
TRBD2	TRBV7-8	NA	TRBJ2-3	CASSLLAGVVTDTQYF	TGTGCCAGCAGCTTACTTGCGGGAGTGGTTACAGATACGCAGTATTTT
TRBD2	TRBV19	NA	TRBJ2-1	CASKEREAYNEQFF	TGTGCCAGTAAGGAGCGGGAGGCCTACAATGAGCAGTTCTTC
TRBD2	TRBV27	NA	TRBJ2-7	CASSKTRLADSYEQYF	TGTGCCAGCAGCAAAACAAGACTAGCGGACTCCTACGAGCAGTACTTC
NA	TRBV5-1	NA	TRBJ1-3	CASSLAYEGFGNTIYF	TGCGCCAGCAGCTTGGCCTATGAGGGATTCGGAAACACCATATATTTT
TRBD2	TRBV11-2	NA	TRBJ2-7	CASSGGRVAQTQYF	TGTGCCAGCAGCGGGGGGAGGGTGGCCCAAACGCAGTACTTC